The entry below describes one TCR beta chain. Relative to the germline gene, one junction end is altered; a read error may explain this. At the DNA level, this CDR3 is encoded by other sequences in the same sample as well. This CDR3 region has 14 residues. From germline, CDR1 is SGHRS and CDR2 YFSETQ. The data belong to a study of blood T cell repertoires in COVID-19. Background on the study: Collection of acute and convalescent COVID-19 samples took place in the United States, Italy and Spain.

Methods used by the authors: By means of reference gene primer amplification, nucleated cell counts were estimated. Profiling relied on immunoSEQ multiplex PCR, and the TCRdb table lists in-frame clones only, not all of them. The D gene and trimming were derived from the DNA, and the V and J assignments and clone size from that table. The profile shows tens of thousands of clones, 90% of them singletons. Sequencing was done on a sample of peripheral blood. This sequence joins TRBV5-1 and TRBJ1-6; 11 bases line up with TRBD1. This TCR was sampled from a man aged 45-65 years with acute or convalescent COVID-19. In DNA, the CDR3 is TGCGCTAGCAGCCGGGGACAGGGGGATTCACCCCTCCACTTT. Protein sequence: CASSRGQGDSPLHF. Together with reference TRBV5-1 and TRBJ1-6, the CDR3 gives the full variable domain: KAGVTQTPRYLIKTRGQQVTLSCSPISGHRSVSWYQQTPGQGLQFLFEYFSETQRNKGNFPGRFSGRQFSNSRSEMNVSTLELGDSALYLCASSRGQGDSPLHFGNGTRLTVT.